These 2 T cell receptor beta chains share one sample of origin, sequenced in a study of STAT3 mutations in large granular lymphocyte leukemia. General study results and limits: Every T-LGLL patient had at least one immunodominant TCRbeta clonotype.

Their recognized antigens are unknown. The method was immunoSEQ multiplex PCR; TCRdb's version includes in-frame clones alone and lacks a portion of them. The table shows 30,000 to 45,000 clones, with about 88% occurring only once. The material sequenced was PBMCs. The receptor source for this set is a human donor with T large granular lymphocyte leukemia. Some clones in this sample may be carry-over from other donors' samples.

CDR3 in amino acids: CASSPRDLEQYV. In nucleotides, the CDR3 is TGTGCCAGCTCACCCCGGGACCTTGAACAGTACGTC. The rearrangement links TRBV18 to TRBJ2-7; D tentatively reads TRBD1 or TRBD2 (5 bases each). Trimming left V 3 bases short and J 10 bases short, with 13 bases between. The germline V gene has CDR1 KGHSH and CDR2 LQKENI. The CDR3 is 12 amino acids.

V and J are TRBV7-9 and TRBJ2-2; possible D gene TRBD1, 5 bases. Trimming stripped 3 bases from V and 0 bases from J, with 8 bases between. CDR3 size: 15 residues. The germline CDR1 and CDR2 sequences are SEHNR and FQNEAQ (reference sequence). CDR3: CASSFDRTNTGELFF. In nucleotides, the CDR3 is TGTGCCAGCAGCTTTGACAGAACGAACACCGGGGAGCTGTTTTTT.